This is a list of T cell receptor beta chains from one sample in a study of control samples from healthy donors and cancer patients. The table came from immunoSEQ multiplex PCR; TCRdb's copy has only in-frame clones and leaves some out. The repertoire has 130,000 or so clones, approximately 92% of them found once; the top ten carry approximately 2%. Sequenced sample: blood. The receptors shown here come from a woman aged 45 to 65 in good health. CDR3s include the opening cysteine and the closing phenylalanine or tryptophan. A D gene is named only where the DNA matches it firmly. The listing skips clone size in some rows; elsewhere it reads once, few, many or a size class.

CDR3: CAWSADRNKEAFF; DNA: TGTGCCTGGAGCGCGGACAGGAATAAGGAAGCTTTCTTT; V: TRBV30; D: TRBD1; size: once; J: TRBJ1-1
CDR3: CASTTLQGSPLHF; DNA: TGTGCCAGCACCACATTACAGGGTTCACCCCTCCACTTT; V: TRBV6-5; D: .; size: .; J: TRBJ1-6
CDR3: CARIRDNPCCGNQPQHF; DNA: TGTGCTAGGATCCGGGACAACCCTTGTTGTGGGAATCAGCCCCAGCATTTT; V: TRBV7-7; D: .; size: .; J: TRBJ1-5
CDR3: CASSDGRQNQPQHF; DNA: TGTGCCAGCAGTGATGGCCGACAGAATCAGCCCCAGCATTTT; V: TRBV2; D: .; size: .; J: TRBJ1-5
CDR3: CASSLDRGPTEAFF; DNA: TGTGCCAGCAGCTTAGACAGGGGGCCCACTGAAGCTTTCTTT; V: TRBV7-2; D: TRBD1; size: once; J: TRBJ1-1
CDR3: CATSRDFLVGETQYF; DNA: TGTGCCACCAGCAGAGATTTTTTGGTGGGGGAGACCCAGTACTTC; V: TRBV15; D: .; size: .; J: TRBJ2-5
CDR3: CARSYSSSSYNEQFF; DNA: TGTGCCAGAAGCTATAGCAGCAGCTCCTACAATGAGCAGTTCTTC; V: TRBV5-3; D: .; size: few; J: TRBJ2-1
CDR3: CSVGQGSDTLYF; DNA: .; V: TRBV29-1; D: .; size: .; J: TRBJ2-5
CDR3: CSVRREDTNTEAFF; DNA: TGCAGCGTAAGGAGGGAGGACACGAACACTGAAGCTTTCTTT; V: TRBV29-1; D: .; size: .; J: TRBJ1-1
CDR3: CASSVEGQRPNYGYTF; DNA: TGTGCCAGCAGCGTAGAGGGACAGCGACCAAACTATGGCTACACCTTC; V: TRBV9; D: TRBD1; size: .; J: TRBJ1-2
CDR3: CASSLRVGGIMNTEAFF; DNA: TGTGCCAGCAGCTTGAGGGTTGGGGGGATCATGAACACTGAAGCTTTCTTT; V: TRBV5-6; D: .; size: .; J: TRBJ1-1
CDR3: CASSEYVDNQPRHF; DNA: TGTGCCAGCAGTGAATACGTCGACAATCAGCCCCGGCATTTT; V: TRBV6-1; D: .; size: .; J: TRBJ1-5
CDR3: CASSFGEGYEQYF; DNA: TGTGCCAGCAGCTTTGGTGAGGGCTACGAGCAGTACTTC; V: TRBV5-8; D: .; size: .; J: TRBJ2-7
CDR3: CSVFLRDTPLVLQYF; DNA: TGCAGCGTTTTTTTGAGGGACACTCCTTTGGTTTTGCAGTATTTT; V: TRBV29-1; D: .; size: .; J: TRBJ2-3
CDR3: CASSLTGYSGNTIYF; DNA: TGTGCCAGCAGCTTAACAGGGTATTCTGGAAACACCATATATTTT; V: TRBV5-4; D: .; size: .; J: TRBJ1-3
CDR3: CASSLGQREKTF; DNA: TGTGCCAGCAGCCTGGGACAGAGGGAAAAAACCTTC; V: TRBV3-1/TRBV3-2; D: TRBD1; size: once; J: TRBJ1-2
CDR3: CASSIFDSTDTQYF; DNA: TGCGCCAGCAGCATTTTTGATAGCACAGATACGCAGTATTTT; V: TRBV5-1; D: .; size: once; J: TRBJ2-3
CDR3: CASSLDRVINEQFF; DNA: TGTGCCAGCAGTTTAGATAGGGTAATCAATGAGCAGTTCTTC; V: TRBV28; D: .; size: .; J: TRBJ2-1
CDR3: CASSLRRGEGQETQYF; DNA: TGTGCCAGCAGTTTAAGACGGGGAGAAGGACAAGAGACCCAGTACTTC; V: TRBV27; D: .; size: once; J: TRBJ2-5
CDR3: CASSPPMGINYGYTF; DNA: TGTGCCAGCTCACCGCCAATGGGCATTAACTATGGCTACACCTTC; V: TRBV18; D: .; size: .; J: TRBJ1-2
CDR3: CASSRGTDNQPQHF; DNA: TGTGCCAGCAGCAGAGGGACAGACAATCAGCCCCAGCATTTT; V: TRBV7-9; D: TRBD1; size: .; J: TRBJ1-5
CDR3: CASSPPNSGVNYGYTF; DNA: TGTGCCAGCTCACCACCGAATTCGGGGGTGAACTATGGCTACACCTTC; V: TRBV18; D: .; size: .; J: TRBJ1-2
CDR3: CASSLSRRSYEQYF; DNA: TGTGCCAGCAGCTTATCTAGACGCTCCTACGAGCAGTACTTC; V: TRBV7-8; D: .; size: .; J: TRBJ2-7
CDR3: CASSLEGAAWGNQPQHF; DNA: TGTGCCAGCAGTTTAGAGGGGGCGGCTTGGGGCAATCAGCCCCAGCATTTT; V: TRBV27; D: TRBD1; size: .; J: TRBJ1-5
CDR3: CASSLEWRGKTSTDTQYF; DNA: TGTGCCAGCAGCTTAGAATGGCGGGGGAAGACTAGCACAGATACGCAGTATTTT; V: TRBV7-8; D: TRBD2; size: .; J: TRBJ2-3
CDR3: CASSSKGTRGTYGIEQYF; DNA: TGTGCCAGCAGCTCGAAAGGCACAAGAGGGACGTACGGGATTGAGCAGTATTTT; V: TRBV5-6; D: .; size: .; J: TRBJ2-3
CDR3: CASSWGTSATDTQYF; DNA: TGTGCCAGTAGTTGGGGGACCAGTGCCACAGATACGCAGTATTTT; V: TRBV19; D: .; size: .; J: TRBJ2-3
CDR3: CASRPGIDQPQHF; DNA: TGTGCCAGCAGGCCAGGGATTGACCAGCCCCAGCATTTT; V: TRBV2; D: .; size: .; J: TRBJ1-5
CDR3: CAGRAQGSNGNTIYF; DNA: TGTGCCGGCAGAGCCCAGGGATCTAATGGAAACACCATATATTTT; V: TRBV7-9; D: .; size: .; J: TRBJ1-3
CDR3: CASSQDRNTEAFF; DNA: TGTGCCAGCAGTCAAGACAGAAACACTGAAGCTTTCTTT; V: TRBV2; D: .; size: .; J: TRBJ1-1
CDR3: CSVERSGETQYF; DNA: TGCAGCGTTGAAAGGTCGGGAGAGACCCAGTACTTC; V: TRBV29-1; D: .; size: .; J: TRBJ2-5
CDR3: CASSYLAGGEGEQFF; DNA: TGTGCCAGCAGTTACCTGGCGGGGGGGGAAGGTGAGCAGTTCTTC; V: TRBV6-5; D: TRBD2; size: .; J: TRBJ2-1
CDR3: CASSPGGGGYNEQFF; DNA: TGTGCCAGCTCACCGGGGGGCGGGGGCTACAATGAGCAGTTCTTC; V: TRBV18; D: .; size: .; J: TRBJ2-1
CDR3: CASTTAIFLDF; DNA: TGTGCCAGCACAACAGCTATCTTCCTCGATTTT; V: TRBV2; D: .; size: .; J: TRBJ2-3